Each of the 13 T cell receptor beta chains below was sequenced from the same sample in a study of pediatric ulcerative colitis. Here immunoSEQ multiplex PCR was the method, and the copy in TCRdb shows in-frame clones only, minus some. The sample contains about 64,000 clones, 86% of which appear only once. The sequenced sample was blood. The receptors were gathered from a boy aged 5 to 17 with severe ulcerative colitis.

This clone was detected once. J is TRBJ1-5 and V is TRBV28; weak D call: TRBD1 (5 bases). V was cut by 6 bases and J by 4 bases, with 28 bases left in between. The germline gives CDR1 MDHEN, CDR2 SYDVKM. The CDR3 extends over 19 amino acids. The CDR3 region has the DNA TGTGCCAGCAGCCTACCCCCAACTAGCCAGGGCGGAGTTAATCAGCCCCAGCATTTT. Translating gives CASSLPPTSQGGVNQPQHF.

The J gene is TRBJ1-1, the V gene TRBV4-1, with TRBD1 identical over 7 bases. There are 14 residues in the CDR3. J lost 10 bases, V lost 3 bases, and 11 bases had no gene match. Germline-derived CDR1 and CDR2 are MGHRA and YSYEKL. Here the CDR3 DNA reads TGCGCCAGCAGCCACACAGGGGCCCCCGGCGGAGCTTTCTTT. This sequence encodes CASSHTGAPGGAFF.

This rearrangement joins TRBV19 to TRBJ2-6; D not certain. Germline lookup yields CDR1 LNHDA and CDR2 SQIVND (reference sequence). The germline V and J ends were trimmed by 6 bases and 4 bases, with 4 bases remaining between them. The CDR3 loop spans 12 amino acids. CDR3 nucleotide sequence: TGTGCCAGTAGAGAAGGGGCCAACGTCCTGACTTTC. Its translation is CASREGANVLTF.

The chain couples TRBV27 to TRBJ1-2, with 7 bases aligning to TRBD1. With V trimmed by 0 bases and J by 8 bases, 9 bases remained unmatched. The CDR3 has 15 amino acids. Germline loops: CDR1 MNHEY, CDR2 SMNVEV (reference sequence). CDR3: CASSLSETGLYGYTF. CDR3 in DNA: TGTGCCAGCAGTTTATCCGAGACAGGGTTGTACGGCTACACCTTC.

This clone was seen a few times. V and J are TRBV6-6 and TRBJ2-7; perhaps TRBD1 as D (5 bases). V lost 2 bases to trimming and J lost 3 bases, with 8 bases between them. The CDR3 runs to 13 residues. In germline, CDR1 is MNHNY, CDR2 SVGAGI (reference sequence). CDR3 in amino acids: CASSYGRVYEQYF. The CDR3 nucleotides are TGTGCCAGCAGTTACGGCAGGGTCTACGAGCAGTACTTC.

The J gene is TRBJ1-1, the V gene TRBV2, with D possibly matching TRBD1 (6 bases). The CDR3 length is 13 residues. Germline V CDR1 and CDR2: SNHLY, FYNNEI. Trimming took off 6 bases at V and 9 bases at J, with 17 bases between the two ends. The DNA of the CDR3 is TGTGCCAGCAGGGACACAGGGACCCCCCAAGCTTTCTTT. Its translation: CASRDTGTPQAFF.

The chain carries TRBV29-1 and TRBJ1-1; D gene uncertain. This CDR3 region has 14 residues. Trimming shortened V by 0 bases and J by 9 bases, and 17 bases separated the two germline ends. Germline CDR1 and CDR2: SQVTM and ANQGSEA. This CDR3 reads CSVEDRWEGDKAFF. CDR3 nucleotides: TGCAGCGTTGAAGATAGGTGGGAGGGCGATAAAGCTTTCTTT.

The chain is built from TRBV6-5 and TRBJ1-2; TRBD1 aligns across 7 bases. Germline V gene sequence: CDR1 MNHEY, CDR2 SVGAGI. The CDR3 totals 15 residues. Unmatched junction bases numbered 7, after V lost 6 bases and J lost 0 bases. DNA of the CDR3: TGTGCCAGCAGGCGGGGACAGCCCGCTAACTATGGCTACACCTTC. It translates to CASRRGQPANYGYTF.

V is TRBV7-2 and J is TRBJ2-5; TRBD2 matches 11 bases. Germline CDR1 and CDR2: SGHTA and FQGNSA. Unmatched junction bases numbered 21, after V lost 5 bases and J lost 10 bases. The CDR3 is 18 residues long. CDR3: CASSQRLAGIGVRDDQYF. The CDR3, as DNA: TGTGCCAGCAGCCAAAGACTAGCGGGGATTGGGGTGCGGGATGACCAGTACTTC.

In its sample, this clone was seen a few times. The V call is TRBV7-9, the J call TRBJ1-5; D gene ambiguous. Trimming pared 1 base from V and 5 bases from J, leaving 6 bases between. Germline loops: CDR1 SEHNR, CDR2 FQNEAQ (reference sequence). There are 13 residues in the CDR3. CDR3 protein: CASSLGPYQPQHF. For the CDR3, the DNA is TGTGCCAGCAGCTTAGGCCCGTATCAGCCCCAGCATTTT.

The genes are TRBV6-1 and TRBJ1-1; D not certain. Germline loops: CDR1 MNHNS, CDR2 SASEGT. There are 13 residues in the CDR3. The germline V and J ends were trimmed by 6 bases and 5 bases, with 13 bases remaining between them. The CDR3 region has the DNA TGTGCCAGCAGAAGGGAGGGAGGGACTGAAGCTTTCTTT. Translating it yields CASRREGGTEAFF.

The gene calls are TRBV7-6 and TRBJ2-1, with 8 bases identical to TRBD2. Germline values: CDR1 SGHVS, CDR2 FNYEAQ. V dropped 2 bases and J dropped 7; count of bases not matched to a gene: 7. This CDR3 comprises 15 residues. The CDR3, as DNA: TGTGCCAGCAGCTTATTAGCGGGATCAAGGAATGAGCAGTTCTTC. Translating gives CASSLLAGSRNEQFF. The variable domain in full, with the rest retrieved from reference TRBV7-6 and TRBJ2-1, is GAGVSQSPRYKVTKRGQDVALRCDPISGHVSLYWYRQALGQGPEFLTYFNYEAQQDKSGLPNDRFSAERPEGSISTLTIQRTEQRDSAMYRCASSLLAGSRNEQFFGPGTRLTVL.

This chain uses TRBV4-3 with TRBJ2-2; TRBD2 matches 11 bases. CDR3 length equals 18 residues. J gave up 7 bases and V 0 bases, and 10 bases lay outside the gene matches. Germline V CDR1 and CDR2: LGHNA, YSLEER. Here the CDR3 reads CASSQDRLAGGRGGELFF. The DNA of the CDR3 is TGCGCCAGCAGCCAAGACAGGCTAGCGGGAGGCCGTGGCGGGGAGCTGTTTTTT.